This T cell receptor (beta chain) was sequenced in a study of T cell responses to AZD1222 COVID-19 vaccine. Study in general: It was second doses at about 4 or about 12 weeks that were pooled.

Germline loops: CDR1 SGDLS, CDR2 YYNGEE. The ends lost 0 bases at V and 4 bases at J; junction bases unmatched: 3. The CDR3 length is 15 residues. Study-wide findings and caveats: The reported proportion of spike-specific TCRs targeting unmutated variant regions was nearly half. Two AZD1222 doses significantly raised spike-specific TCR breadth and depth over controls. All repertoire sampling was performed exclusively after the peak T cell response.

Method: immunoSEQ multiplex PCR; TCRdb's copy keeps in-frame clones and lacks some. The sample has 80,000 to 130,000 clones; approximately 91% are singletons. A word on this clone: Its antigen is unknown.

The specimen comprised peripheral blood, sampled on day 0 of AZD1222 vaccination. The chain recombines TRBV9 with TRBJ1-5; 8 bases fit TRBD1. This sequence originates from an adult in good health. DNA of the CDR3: TGTGCCAGCAGCGTAGCCGGGACAGGTAATCAGCCCCAGCATTTT. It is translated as CASSVAGTGNQPQHF.